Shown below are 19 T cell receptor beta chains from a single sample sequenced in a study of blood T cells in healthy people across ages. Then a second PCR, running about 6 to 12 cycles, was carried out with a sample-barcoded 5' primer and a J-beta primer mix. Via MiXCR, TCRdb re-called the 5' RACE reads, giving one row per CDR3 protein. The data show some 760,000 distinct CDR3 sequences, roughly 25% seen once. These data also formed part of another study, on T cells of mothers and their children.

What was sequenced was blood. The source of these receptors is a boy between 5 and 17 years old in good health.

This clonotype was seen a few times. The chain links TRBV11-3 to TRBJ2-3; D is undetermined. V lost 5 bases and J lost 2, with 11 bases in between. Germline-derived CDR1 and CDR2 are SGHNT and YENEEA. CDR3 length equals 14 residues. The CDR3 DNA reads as TGTGCCAGCAGCGGTCTTCGGGCCACAGATACGCAGTATTTT. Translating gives CASSGLRATDTQYF.

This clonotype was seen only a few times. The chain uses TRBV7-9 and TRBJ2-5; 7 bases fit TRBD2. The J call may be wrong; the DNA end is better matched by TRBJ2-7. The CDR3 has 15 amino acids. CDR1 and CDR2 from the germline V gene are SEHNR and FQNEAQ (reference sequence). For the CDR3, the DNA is TGTGCCAGCAGCTTAGTTGGCGGGGGTGTCGACGAGCAGTACTTC. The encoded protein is CASSLVGGGVDEQYF.

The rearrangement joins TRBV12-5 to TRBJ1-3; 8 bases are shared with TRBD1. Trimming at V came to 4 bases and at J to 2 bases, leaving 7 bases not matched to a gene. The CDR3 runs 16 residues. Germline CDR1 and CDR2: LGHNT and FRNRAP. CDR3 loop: CASGSGQGNAGNTIYF. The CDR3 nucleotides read TGTGCTAGTGGTTCAGGACAGGGAAACGCTGGAAACACCATATATTTT.

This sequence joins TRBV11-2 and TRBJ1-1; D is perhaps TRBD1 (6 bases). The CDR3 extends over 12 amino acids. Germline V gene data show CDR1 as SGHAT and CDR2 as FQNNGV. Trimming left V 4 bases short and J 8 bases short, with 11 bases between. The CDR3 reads CASSWGPLEAFF. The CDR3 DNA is TGTGCCAGCAGCTGGGGGCCCCTCGAAGCTTTCTTT.

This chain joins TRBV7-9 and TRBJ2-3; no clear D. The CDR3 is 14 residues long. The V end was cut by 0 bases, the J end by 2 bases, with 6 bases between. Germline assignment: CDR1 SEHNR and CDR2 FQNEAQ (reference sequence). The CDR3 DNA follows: TGTGCCAGCAGCTTAGCGCCGGTCACAGATACGCAGTATTTT. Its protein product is CASSLAPVTDTQYF. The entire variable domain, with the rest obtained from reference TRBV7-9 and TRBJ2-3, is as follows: DTGVSQNPRHKITKRGQNVTFRCDPISEHNRLYWYRQTLGQGPEFLTYFQNEAQLEKSRLLSDRFSAERPKGSFSTLEIQRTEQGDSAMYLCASSLAPVTDTQYFGPGTRLTVL.

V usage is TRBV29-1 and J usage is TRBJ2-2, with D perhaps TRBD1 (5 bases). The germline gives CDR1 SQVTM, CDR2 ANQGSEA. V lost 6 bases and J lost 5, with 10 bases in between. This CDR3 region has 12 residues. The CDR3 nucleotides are TGCAGCGTCCCGGACATGACCGGGGAGCTGTTTTTT. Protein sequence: CSVPDMTGELFF.

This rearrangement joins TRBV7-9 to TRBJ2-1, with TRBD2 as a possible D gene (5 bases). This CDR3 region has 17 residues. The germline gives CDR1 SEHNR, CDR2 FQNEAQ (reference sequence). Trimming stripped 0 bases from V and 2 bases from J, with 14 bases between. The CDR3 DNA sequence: TGTGCCAGCAGCTTAGCGAGGCGGGCACCGGCCTACAATGAGCAGTTCTTC. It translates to CASSLARRAPAYNEQFF.

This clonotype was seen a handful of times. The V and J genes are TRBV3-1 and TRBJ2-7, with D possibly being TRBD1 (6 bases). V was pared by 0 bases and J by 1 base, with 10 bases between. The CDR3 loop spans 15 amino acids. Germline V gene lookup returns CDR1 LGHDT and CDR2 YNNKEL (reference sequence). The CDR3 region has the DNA TGTGCCAGCAGCCAAGATCGGCAGGGGTCCTACGAGCAGTACTTC. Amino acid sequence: CASSQDRQGSYEQYF.

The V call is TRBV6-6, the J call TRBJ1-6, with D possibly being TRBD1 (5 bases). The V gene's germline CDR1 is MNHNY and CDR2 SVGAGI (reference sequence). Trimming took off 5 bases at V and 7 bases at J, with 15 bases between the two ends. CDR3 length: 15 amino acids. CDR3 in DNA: TGTGCCAGCAGTCGCCCGGGACGGGAGAATTCACCCCTCCACTTT. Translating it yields CASSRPGRENSPLHF.

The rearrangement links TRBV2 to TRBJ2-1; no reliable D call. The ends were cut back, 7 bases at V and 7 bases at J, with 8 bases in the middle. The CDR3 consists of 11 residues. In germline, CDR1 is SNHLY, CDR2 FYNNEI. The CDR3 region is CASKPENEQFF. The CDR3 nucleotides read TGTGCCAGCAAGCCGGAAAATGAGCAGTTCTTC. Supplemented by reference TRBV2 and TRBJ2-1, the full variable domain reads EPEVTQTPSHQVTQMGQEVILRCVPISNHLYFYWYRQILGQKVEFLVSFYNNEISEKSEIFDDQFSVERPDGSNFTLKIRSTKLEDSAMYFCASKPENEQFFGPGTRLTVL.

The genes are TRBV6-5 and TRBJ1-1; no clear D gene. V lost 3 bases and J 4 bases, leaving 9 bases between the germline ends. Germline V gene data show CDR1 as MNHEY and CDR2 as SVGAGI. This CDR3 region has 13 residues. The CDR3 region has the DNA TGTGCCAGCAGTTATGCGGGAGTCACTGAAGCTTTCTTT. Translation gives CASSYAGVTEAFF.

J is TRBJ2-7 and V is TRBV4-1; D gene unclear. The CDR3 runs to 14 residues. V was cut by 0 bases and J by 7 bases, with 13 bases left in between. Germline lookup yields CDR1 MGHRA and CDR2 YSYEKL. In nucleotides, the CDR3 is TGCGCCAGCAGCCAAGATAGTTTAGGGTCGGAGCAGTACTTC. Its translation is CASSQDSLGSEQYF.

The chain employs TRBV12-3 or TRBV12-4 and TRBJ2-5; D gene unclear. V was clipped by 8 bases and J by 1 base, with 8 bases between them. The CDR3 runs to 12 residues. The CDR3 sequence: CASGRSQETQYF. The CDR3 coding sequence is TGTGCCAGCGGGCGGAGCCAAGAGACCCAGTACTTC.

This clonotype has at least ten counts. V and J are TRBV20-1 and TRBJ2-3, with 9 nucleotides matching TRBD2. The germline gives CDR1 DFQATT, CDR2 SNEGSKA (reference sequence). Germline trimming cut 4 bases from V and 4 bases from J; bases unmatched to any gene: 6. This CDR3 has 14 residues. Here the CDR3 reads CSATSGGLADTQYF. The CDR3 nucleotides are TGCAGTGCTACGAGCGGGGGGTTAGCAGATACGCAGTATTTT.

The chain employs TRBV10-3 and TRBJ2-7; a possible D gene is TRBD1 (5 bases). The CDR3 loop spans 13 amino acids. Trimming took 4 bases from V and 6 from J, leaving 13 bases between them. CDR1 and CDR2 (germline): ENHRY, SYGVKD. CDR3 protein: CAISGSLGLEQYF. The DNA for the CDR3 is TGTGCCATCAGTGGGTCCCTGGGGCTCGAGCAGTACTTC.

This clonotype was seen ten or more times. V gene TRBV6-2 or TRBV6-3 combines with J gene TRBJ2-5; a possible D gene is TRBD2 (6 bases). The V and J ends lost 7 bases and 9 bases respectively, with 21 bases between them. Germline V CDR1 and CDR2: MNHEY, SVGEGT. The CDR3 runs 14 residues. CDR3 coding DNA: TGTGCCAGCATCCTGAATGGGGGGTGGAGCTCCCAGTACTTC. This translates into CASILNGGWSSQYF.

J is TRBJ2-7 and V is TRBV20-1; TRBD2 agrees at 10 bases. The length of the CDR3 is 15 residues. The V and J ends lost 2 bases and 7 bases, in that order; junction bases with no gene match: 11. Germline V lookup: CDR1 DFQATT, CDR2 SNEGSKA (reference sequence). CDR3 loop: CSARNSGRSSWEQYF. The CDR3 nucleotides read TGCAGTGCTAGAAATAGCGGGAGGTCCTCTTGGGAGCAGTACTTC.

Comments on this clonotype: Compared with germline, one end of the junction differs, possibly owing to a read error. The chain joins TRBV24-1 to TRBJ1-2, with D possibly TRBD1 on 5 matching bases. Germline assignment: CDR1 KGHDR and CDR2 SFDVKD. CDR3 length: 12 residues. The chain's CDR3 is CATHAEGNGCTF. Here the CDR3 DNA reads TGTGCCACCCATGCGGAGGGGAACGGCTGCACCTTC.

CDR3 sequence reads: CASSVGGSTEQFF. CDR3 DNA: TGTGCCAGCAGCGTAGGCGGCAGTACTGAGCAGTTCTTC. The chain employs TRBV9 and TRBJ2-1; D gene ambiguous. Trimming took 0 bases from V and 9 from J, leaving 10 bases between them. The CDR3 has 13 amino acids. Germline-derived CDR1 and CDR2 are SGDLS and YYNGEE.